This T cell receptor (beta chain) was sequenced in a study of blood T cell repertoires in COVID-19. The method was immunoSEQ multiplex PCR; TCRdb's version includes in-frame clones alone and lacks a portion of them. In the table there are about 200,000 clones, 65% to 90% of which are singletons. The CDR3 has 14 residues. CDR1 is MDHEN and CDR2 is SYDVKM in the germline V gene. Trimming stripped 4 bases from V and 0 bases from J, with 7 bases between. This clone was counted only a few times. The sample comprised PBMCs or T cells enriched from blood (not recorded which). The clonotype originates from a woman aged 40 to 50 with acute COVID-19. The chain carries TRBV28 and TRBJ1-5, with D unclear. DNA for the CDR3: TGTGCCAGCAGTTCACTCAATAGCAATCAGCCCCAGCATTTT. Its translation: CASSSLNSNQPQHF.